These 26 T cell receptor beta chains originate from one sample sequenced in a study of T cells in Graves' hyperthyroidism and ophthalmopathy. Amplification of TCR beta CDR3 regions used RNA as the template. Initially, a first-round RT-PCR of the TCR CDR3 employed the HTBI primer set. TCRdb reanalysed the multiplex PCR reads using MiXCR and keeps one entry per CDR3 protein. The data hold hundreds of thousands of distinct CDR3 sequences, with around 15% observed a single time. The sample taken for sequencing was blood. Every receptor here comes from a woman under 40 with Graves' hyperthyroidism.

This clonotype was seen at least ten times. The chain recombines TRBV11-2 with TRBJ2-1, with 7 bases matching TRBD2. The CDR3 has 14 amino acids. Germline CDR1 reads SGHAT; CDR2 reads FQNNGV. The J segment lost 7 bases and the V segment lost 4 bases, leaving 7 bases of the junction unmatched. The CDR3 protein is CASSSSGGGNEQFF. CDR3 sequence (DNA): TGTGCCAGCAGCTCCTCGGGAGGAGGGAATGAGCAGTTCTTC.

This clonotype came up a few times. The chain employs TRBV7-2 and TRBJ2-7; 9 nucleotides line up with TRBD1. Germline loops: CDR1 SGHTA, CDR2 FQGNSA. CDR3 size: 16 residues. The V gene end was trimmed by 1 base and the J gene end by 4 bases; junction bases not matched to a gene: 8. The CDR3 sequence is CASSLVRAGQGYEQYF. Written as DNA, the CDR3 is TGTGCCAGCAGCTTAGTTCGGGCGGGACAGGGATACGAGCAGTACTTC.

This clonotype was observed many times. The chain links TRBV28 to TRBJ2-7, with D perhaps matching TRBD2 (7 bases). The CDR3 runs to 17 residues. V lost 3 bases, J lost 5 bases, and 23 bases lay in between. Germline values: CDR1 MDHEN, CDR2 SYDVKM. This CDR3 is CASSFRGGSPAFHEQYF. The CDR3 nucleotides are TGTGCCAGCAGTTTTAGGGGGGGCTCGCCAGCGTTCCACGAGCAGTACTTC.

In its sample, this clonotype was seen many times. The chain has TRBV3-1 and TRBJ2-3; no firm D call. The CDR3 sequence is 12 residues long. Trimming shortened V by 3 bases and J by 5 bases, and 6 bases separated the two germline ends. Germline-derived CDR1 and CDR2 are LGHDT and YNNKEL (reference sequence). CDR3: CASSQSGDTQYF. Here the CDR3 DNA reads TGTGCCAGCAGCCAGTCGGGAGATACGCAGTATTTT.

This clonotype was counted at least ten times. The CDR3 region has the DNA TGTGCCAGCAGTTTATTCGGGTACGGCTACACCTTC. Residues: CASSLFGYGYTF. The rearrangement links TRBV28 to TRBJ1-2; no reliable D call. The CDR3 spans 12 residues. Trimming cost V 1 base and J 8 bases, with 8 bases left between them. Germline V CDR1 and CDR2: MDHEN, SYDVKM.

There are many counts of this clonotype. The chain joins TRBV28 to TRBJ2-7; D gene unclear. V gave up 4 bases and J gave up 5 bases, with 12 bases separating them. The length of the CDR3 is 13 residues. Germline CDR1 is MDHEN and CDR2 is SYDVKM. CDR3 DNA: TGTGCCAGCAGTTACCCCCCCTGGGACGAGCAGTACTTC. Protein sequence: CASSYPPWDEQYF.

This clonotype was seen repeatedly, ten times or more. The genes are TRBV30 and TRBJ1-1, with D perhaps TRBD1 (6 bases). Trimming removed 5 bases from V and 2 bases from J, with 12 bases in between. This CDR3 has 13 amino acids. Germline V CDR1 and CDR2: GTSNPN, SVGIG (reference sequence). CDR3 residues: CAWSLDSNTEAFF. The CDR3 coding sequence is TGTGCCTGGTCACTGGACAGCAACACTGAAGCTTTCTTT.

This clonotype occurred a few times. This chain uses TRBV19 with TRBJ1-5, with D unresolved. The CDR3 covers 13 residues. Germline lookup yields CDR1 LNHDA and CDR2 SQIVND (reference sequence). V was trimmed by 3 bases and J by 6 bases, leaving 9 bases between them. As DNA, the CDR3 is TGTGCCAGTAGTATCGGGCCAGCTCAGCCCCAGCATTTT. The encoded protein is CASSIGPAQPQHF.

Concerning this clonotype itself: A read error is possible here, since a much larger clone lies one base away. The chain has TRBV7-2 and TRBJ2-3, with 7 nucleotides matching TRBD2. CDR3 size: 15 residues. J lost 8 bases, V lost 2 bases, and 10 bases had no gene match. Germline CDR1 reads SGHTA; CDR2 reads FQGNSA. CDR3 nucleotide sequence: TGTGCCAGCAGCTTAACTAGAGGGTCGGGAGGTACGCAGTATTTT. Translation gives CASSLTRGSGGTQYF.

This clonotype was seen only a few times. The chain links TRBV5-8 to TRBJ2-1; 8 bases agree with TRBD2. CDR1 is SGHTS and CDR2 is YDEGEE in the germline V gene. The CDR3 has 17 residues. With 1 base clipped from V and 6 bases from J, the junction kept 12 bases outside the gene matches. In DNA form, the CDR3 reads TGTGCCAGCAGCTTGAAAACGAGCGGGAGAGATCGCAATGAGCAGTTCTTC. Amino acid sequence: CASSLKTSGRDRNEQFF.

This chain joins TRBV30 and TRBJ1-6; unclear D gene. The germline gives CDR1 GTSNPN, CDR2 SVGIG (reference sequence). V lost 2 bases and J 7 bases, leaving 9 bases between the germline ends. The length of the CDR3 is 13 residues. CDR3 nucleotides: TGTGCCTGGAGTCTGATGGTCAATTCACCCCTCCACTTT. It translates to CAWSLMVNSPLHF. The full variable domain, rest sourced from reference TRBV30 and TRBJ1-6, is SQTIHQWPATLVQPVGSPLSLECTVEGTSNPNLYWYRQAAGRGLQLLFYSVGIGQISSEVPQNLSASRPQDRQFILSSKKLLLSDSGFYLCAWSLMVNSPLHFGNGTRLTVT.

Here the CDR3 DNA reads TGTGCCAGTAGTATACTGTGGGGCAATGAGCAGTTCTTC. This codes for CASSILWGNEQFF. J is TRBJ2-1 and V is TRBV19, with unresolved D. The germline V and J ends were trimmed by 2 bases and 6 bases, with 8 bases remaining between them. The CDR3 totals 13 residues. CDR1 and CDR2 (germline): LNHDA, SQIVND (reference sequence).

This clonotype was detected only a few times. A read error may account for a junction end that differs from germline. V usage is TRBV6-4 and J usage is TRBJ1-3, with D hard to call. This CDR3 spans 15 amino acids. CDR1 is MRHNA and CDR2 is SNTAGT in the germline V gene. CDR3 sequence: CASSYSPSSGNTIYF. The CDR3 DNA reads TGTGCCAGCAGTTACTCCCCGTCCTCTGGAAACACCATATATTTT.

In its sample, this clonotype was seen many times. This sequence joins TRBV28 and TRBJ1-2; no firm D call. The V end was cut by 8 bases, the J end by 5 bases, with 18 bases between. The germline CDR1 and CDR2 sequences are MDHEN and SYDVKM. The CDR3 contains 14 residues. The DNA for the CDR3 is TGTGCCAGCCTTCGGGCAGGAGACCAGTATGGCTACACCTTC. Amino acid sequence: CASLRAGDQYGYTF.

The table lists this clonotype with many counts. The chain recombines TRBV28 with TRBJ2-5, with D uncertain. This CDR3 has 14 amino acids. Trimming pared 5 bases from V and 2 bases from J, leaving 12 bases between. Per the germline V gene, CDR1 is MDHEN and CDR2 is SYDVKM. The CDR3 bases are TGTGCCAGCAGTACCGACGGGCTGCAAGAGACCCAGTACTTC. Its translation: CASSTDGLQETQYF.

The chain recombines TRBV9 with TRBJ2-7, with D tentatively TRBD1 or TRBD2 (5 bases each). CDR3 length: 16 residues. Germline CDR1 and CDR2: SGDLS and YYNGEE. Trimming shortened V by 5 bases and J by 0 bases, and 18 bases separated the two germline ends. CDR3 amino acids: CASRGFSGQISYEQYF. CDR3 nucleotide sequence: TGTGCCAGCAGGGGTTTCTCGGGGCAGATCTCCTACGAGCAGTACTTC. The full variable domain, in which reference TRBV9 and TRBJ2-7 provide the parts outside the CDR3, is DSGVTQTPKHLITATGQRVTLRCSPRSGDLSVYWYQQSLDQGLQFLIQYYNGEERAKGNILERFSAQQFPDLHSELNLSSLELGDSALYFCASRGFSGQISYEQYFGPGTRLTVT.

The chain uses TRBV25-1 and TRBJ2-1; D is uncertain. V was shortened by 6 bases and J by 3 bases, with 12 bases between the two germline ends. The CDR3 length is 14 residues. In germline, CDR1 is MGHDK, CDR2 SYGVNS. Written as DNA, the CDR3 is TGTGCCAGCAGAGGAATTGGGGTCTACAATGAGCAGTTCTTC. Translation gives CASRGIGVYNEQFF. The full variable domain, with the rest looked up from reference TRBV25-1 and TRBJ2-1, is EADIYQTPRYLVIGTGKKITLECSQTMGHDKMYWYQQDPGMELHLIHYSYGVNSTEKGDLSSESTVSRIRTEHFPLTLESARPSHTSQYLCASRGIGVYNEQFFGPGTRLTVL.

This clonotype was found many times. The chain uses TRBV28 and TRBJ2-7; 9 bases map to TRBD1. With V trimmed by 7 bases and J by 1 base, 2 bases remained unmatched. Germline lookup yields CDR1 MDHEN and CDR2 SYDVKM. The CDR3 consists of 13 residues. CDR3 in DNA: TGTGCCAGCACGGACAGGGGTTCCTACGAGCAGTACTTC. Translated: CASTDRGSYEQYF.

At least ten counts were recorded for this clonotype. The chain recombines TRBV5-5 with TRBJ2-7; maybe TRBD2 (5 bases). CDR1 and CDR2 from the germline V gene are SGHKS and YYEKEE (reference sequence). The V and J ends lost 2 bases and 3 bases respectively, with 12 bases between them. The CDR3 length is 14 residues. Written as DNA, the CDR3 is TGTGCCAGCAGCTTTGAGGGAAGTCACTACGAGCAGTACTTC. Translation gives CASSFEGSHYEQYF. The whole variable domain, filled in from reference TRBV5-5 and TRBJ2-7, reads DAGVTQSPTHLIKTRGQQVTLRCSPISGHKSVSWYQQVLGQGPQFIFQYYEKEERGRGNFPDRFSARQFPNYSSELNVNALLLGDSALYLCASSFEGSHYEQYFGPGTRLTVT.

This clonotype was detected many times. The chain couples TRBV5-1 to TRBJ2-2; D might be TRBD1 (6 bases). V was cut by 4 bases and J by 0 bases, with 10 bases left in between. CDR3 length: 15 residues. Germline V lookup: CDR1 SGHRS, CDR2 YFSETQ. CDR3 sequence reads: CASSRDTSNTGELFF. The CDR3 coding sequence is TGCGCCAGCAGCAGGGACACCTCGAACACCGGGGAGCTGTTTTTT.

The J gene is TRBJ2-5, the V gene TRBV11-2; no firm D call. With 4 bases removed from V and 5 bases from J, the gap between germline ends came to 11 bases. The CDR3 totals 13 residues. In germline, CDR1 is SGHAT, CDR2 FQNNGV. CDR3 residues: CASSSPLRETQYF. The CDR3 DNA follows: TGTGCCAGCAGCTCCCCCTTACGCGAGACCCAGTACTTC.

The chain joins TRBV7-9 to TRBJ2-2; D may be TRBD2 (5 bases). Germline-derived CDR1 and CDR2 are SEHNR and FQNEAQ (reference sequence). Trimming cost V 3 bases and J 3 bases, with 8 bases left between them. This CDR3 is 14 amino acids long. CDR3 region: CASSFPADTGELFF. For the CDR3, the DNA is TGTGCCAGCAGCTTTCCAGCGGACACCGGGGAGCTGTTTTTT. Full variable domain (remainder filled in from reference TRBV7-9 and TRBJ2-2): DTGVSQNPRHKITKRGQNVTFRCDPISEHNRLYWYRQTLGQGPEFLTYFQNEAQLEKSRLLSDRFSAERPKGSFSTLEIQRTEQGDSAMYLCASSFPADTGELFFGEGSRLTVL.

The chain combines TRBV7-9 with TRBJ2-1; no clear D. The germline V and J ends were trimmed by 2 bases and 9 bases, with 8 bases remaining between them. The germline CDR1 and CDR2 sequences are SEHNR and FQNEAQ (reference sequence). The CDR3 spans 12 residues. The CDR3 is CASSLHGGEQFF. The DNA of the CDR3 is TGTGCCAGCAGCTTACATGGCGGTGAGCAGTTCTTC.

The CDR3 DNA follows: TGTGCCAGCAGTTTTGCGCCTAGCGGGAGCCGGGAGCAGTTCTTC. Its translation: CASSFAPSGSREQFF. V gene TRBV28 combines with J gene TRBJ2-1; 10 bases agree with TRBD2. The V gene's germline CDR1 is MDHEN and CDR2 SYDVKM. There are 15 residues in the CDR3. With 3 bases clipped from V and 10 bases from J, the junction kept 9 bases outside the gene matches.

This clonotype has a handful of counts. The V and J genes are TRBV5-5 and TRBJ2-2, with a possible D match to TRBD1 (6 bases). The V end was cut by 4 bases, the J end by 6 bases, with 16 bases between. Germline V gene lookup returns CDR1 SGHKS and CDR2 YYEKEE (reference sequence). This CDR3 comprises 15 residues. The DNA for the CDR3 is TGTGCCAGCAGCCCCACACAGGGTCAGGCCGGGGAGCTGTTTTTT. This encodes CASSPTQGQAGELFF.

This clonotype has ten or more counts. V usage is TRBV3-1 and J usage is TRBJ2-7, with 9 bases lining up with TRBD2. V lost 7 bases and J lost 5; bases outside the gene matches: 12. Per the germline V gene, CDR1 is LGHDT and CDR2 is YNNKEL (reference sequence). The CDR3 extends over 15 amino acids. Here the CDR3 DNA reads TGTGCCAGCACACGGGGGACTAGCAATGGAGACGAGCAGTACTTC. Amino acid sequence: CASTRGTSNGDEQYF.